The 23 T cell receptor beta chains reported below all come from one sample, sequenced in a study of PD-L1 blockade in urothelial cancer. The time point: pretreatment peripheral blood. Here immunoSEQ multiplex PCR was the method, and the copy in TCRdb shows in-frame clones only, minus some. Of around 130,000 clones in the sample, approximately 88% were seen once. The sample here was PBMCs, taken around atezolizumab (anti-PD-L1) treatment. The receptors come from a man aged 45-60 years with urothelial cancer.

CDR3 protein: CASKQGAGDTEAFF. In DNA, the CDR3 is TGTGCCAGTAAACAGGGGGCGGGGGACACTGAAGCTTTCTTT. V gene TRBV19 combines with J gene TRBJ1-1, with 9 bases fitting TRBD1. The length of the CDR3 is 14 residues. The germline gives CDR1 LNHDA, CDR2 SQIVND (reference sequence). Germline trimming cut 7 bases from V and 3 bases from J; bases unmatched to any gene: 6.

This clone came up once. The chain is built from TRBV4-1 and TRBJ2-1, with a weak D call TRBD1 (5 bases). Germline values: CDR1 MGHRA, CDR2 YSYEKL. V dropped 0 bases and J dropped 8 bases, with 14 bases sitting between them. CDR3 length: 15 residues. The CDR3 sequence: CASSQDRAPRDEQFF. As DNA, the CDR3 is TGCGCCAGCAGCCAAGATCGGGCACCCAGGGATGAGCAGTTCTTC.

This clone is a singleton in its sample. The chain carries TRBV7-2 and TRBJ2-1, with D maybe TRBD2 (6 bases). The germline gives CDR1 SGHTA, CDR2 FQGNSA. With 5 bases removed from V and 9 bases from J, the gap between germline ends came to 11 bases. There are 12 residues in the CDR3. The CDR3 region is CASSPRRAEQFF. The CDR3 DNA reads TGTGCCAGCAGCCCCAGGAGGGCTGAGCAGTTCTTC.

The chain has TRBV10-1 and TRBJ1-1; 7 bases align to TRBD1. The CDR3 is 15 amino acids. J lost 5 bases, V lost 6 bases, and 12 bases had no gene match. CDR1 is WNHNN, CDR2 SYGVQD, per germline (reference sequence). The CDR3 nucleotides read TGCGCCAGCAGAATGGACAGGTATTCGGCTACTGAAGCTTTCTTT. This codes for CASRMDRYSATEAFF.

The gene calls are TRBV28 and TRBJ2-3; 7 bases align to TRBD1. Germline CDR1 and CDR2: MDHEN and SYDVKM. With 2 bases clipped from V and 3 bases from J, the junction kept 2 bases outside the gene matches. The CDR3 consists of 14 residues. This chain's CDR3 is CASSLDRETDTQYF. Written as DNA, the CDR3 is TGTGCCAGCAGTTTAGACAGGGAAACAGATACGCAGTATTTT.

The rearrangement links TRBV18 to TRBJ2-5; D remains unclear. Germline assignment: CDR1 KGHSH and CDR2 LQKENI. The CDR3 totals 14 residues. Between the trimmed V and J ends, which lost 2 bases and 0 bases, there was a span of 7 bases. CDR3 coding DNA: TGTGCCAGCTCACCAGCGGCAGACCAAGAGACCCAGTACTTC. It encodes CASSPAADQETQYF.

The rearrangement links TRBV5-4 to TRBJ2-7; TRBD1 matches 7 bases. Germline CDR1 reads SGHNT; CDR2 reads YYREEE (reference sequence). V was pared by 3 bases and J by 1 base, with 1 base of the junction left unmatched. CDR3 length: 13 residues. In nucleotides, the CDR3 is TGTGCCAGCAGCTACAGGGGTTCCTACGAGCAGTACTTC. Translated, it gives CASSYRGSYEQYF.

The chain couples TRBV5-1 to TRBJ1-5; D remains ambiguous. Trimming took 0 bases from V and 4 from J, leaving 8 bases between them. Germline lookup yields CDR1 SGHRS and CDR2 YFSETQ. The CDR3 extends over 14 amino acids. The CDR3 sequence: CASSLAGGNQPQHF. CDR3 bases: TGCGCCAGCAGCTTGGCCGGCGGTAATCAGCCCCAGCATTTT.

The V call is TRBV6-4, the J call TRBJ2-3, with 12 bases identical to TRBD2. After removal of 5 bases from V and 4 bases from J, the junction contained 4 bases not matched to a gene. Germline CDR1 MRHNA, CDR2 SNTAGT. The CDR3 has 15 residues. CDR3 DNA sequence: TGTGCCAGCAGTATAACTAGCGGGAGGCCAGATACGCAGTATTTT. Translated: CASSITSGRPDTQYF.

This clone has just a few counts. V gene TRBV19 combines with J gene TRBJ1-6; maybe TRBD1 (6 bases). Deletions cut 7 bases from V and 14 bases from J, with 15 bases between. This CDR3 spans 12 amino acids. CDR1 and CDR2 (germline): LNHDA, SQIVND (reference sequence). CDR3 protein: CASNGGGRTLHF. CDR3 DNA: TGTGCCAGTAACGGGGGGGGCCGAACCCTCCACTTT.

The chain links TRBV7-9 to TRBJ1-5, with D tentatively TRBD1 (6 bases). The CDR3 consists of 15 residues. Per the germline V gene, CDR1 is SEHNR and CDR2 is FQNEAQ (reference sequence). Between the trimmed V and J ends, which lost 5 bases and 0 bases, there was a span of 11 bases. The CDR3 region is CASSAGQYSNQPQHF. For the CDR3, the DNA is TGTGCCAGCAGCGCTGGACAGTATAGCAATCAGCCCCAGCATTTT.

The rearrangement uses TRBV28 and TRBJ1-2, with 10 nucleotides matching TRBD1. This CDR3 has 14 amino acids. Looked up from germline, CDR1 is MDHEN and CDR2 is SYDVKM. V gave up 7 bases and J gave up 4 bases; unmatched junction bases: 6. In DNA form, the CDR3 reads TGTGCCAGCATGACAGGGGGCCCAACCTATGGCTACACCTTC. It codes for CASMTGGPTYGYTF.

V usage is TRBV6-1 and J usage is TRBJ1-1; D gene uncertain. The germline gives CDR1 MNHNS, CDR2 SASEGT. V was pared by 5 bases and J by 0 bases, with 13 bases between. The CDR3 is 15 residues long. CDR3 loop: CASSSRETLNTEAFF. The DNA of the CDR3 is TGTGCCAGCAGTTCTAGGGAGACTTTGAACACTGAAGCTTTCTTT.

The CDR3 loop is CASSPYTGVTPGYTF. The CDR3 bases are TGTGCCAGCAGCCCGTATACAGGGGTAACTCCTGGCTACACCTTC. The chain couples TRBV7-2 to TRBJ1-2; 7 positions agree with TRBD1. The germline CDR1 and CDR2 sequences are SGHTA and FQGNSA. The J segment lost 7 bases and the V segment lost 5 bases, leaving 13 bases of the junction unmatched. The CDR3 spans 15 residues.

This clone occurred a few times. The CDR3 DNA follows: TGTGCCAGCAGCGTAGGTTATCAGGGGGCCGAGACCCAGTACTTC. Translated, it gives CASSVGYQGAETQYF. The chain recombines TRBV9 with TRBJ2-5; 8 nucleotides align to TRBD1. This CDR3 is 15 amino acids long. With 0 bases clipped from V and 5 bases from J, the junction kept 6 bases outside the gene matches. The germline CDR1 and CDR2 sequences are SGDLS and YYNGEE.

This clone was seen a few times. The rearrangement links TRBV10-1 to TRBJ2-1, with TRBD2 matching over 11 bases. The CDR3 extends over 16 amino acids. The J segment lost 0 bases and the V segment lost 2 bases, leaving 0 bases of the junction unmatched. CDR1 WNHNN and CDR2 SYGVQD come from the germline V gene (reference sequence). This CDR3 is CASSETSGSSYNEQFF. CDR3 in DNA: TGCGCCAGCAGTGAGACTAGCGGGAGCTCCTACAATGAGCAGTTCTTC.

This clone has only one observation. V is TRBV5-4 and J is TRBJ2-3, with 7 bases matching TRBD1. CDR3 length: 16 amino acids. V lost 0 bases and J lost 0; bases outside the gene matches: 4. Germline V CDR1 and CDR2: SGHNT, YYREEE (reference sequence). The CDR3 DNA sequence: TGTGCCAGCAGCTTGGGACAGGGCTCTAGCACAGATACGCAGTATTTT. It codes for CASSLGQGSSTDTQYF.

V usage is TRBV15 and J usage is TRBJ1-1, with D tentatively TRBD1 (5 bases). The CDR3 totals 14 residues. The V gene lost 4 bases and the J gene lost 5 bases, with 14 bases spanning the gap. Germline-derived CDR1 and CDR2 are LNHNV and YYDKDF (reference sequence). In DNA, the CDR3 is TGTGCCACCAGCAATATCCAAGGGGCTACTGAAGCTTTCTTT. Protein sequence: CATSNIQGATEAFF.

The chain has TRBV4-2 and TRBJ1-5; D uncertain. Germline V gene lookup returns CDR1 LGHNA and CDR2 YNFKEQ. V lost 0 bases and J lost 6, with 12 bases in between. CDR3 size: 15 residues. CDR3 bases: TGTGCCAGCAGCCAAGAAGGAGGGCTGGGTCAGCCCCAGCATTTT. Translating gives CASSQEGGLGQPQHF.

The chain combines TRBV11-2 with TRBJ2-5; 10 bases fit TRBD2. Germline V lookup: CDR1 SGHAT, CDR2 FQNNGV. Trimming removed 1 base from V and 5 bases from J; junction bases left unmatched: 10. The CDR3 has 17 amino acids. CDR3 in amino acids: CASSLGEIAGGPETQYF. DNA of the CDR3: TGTGCCAGCAGCTTAGGGGAAATAGCGGGAGGTCCGGAGACCCAGTACTTC.

J is TRBJ1-2 and V is TRBV7-9, with 7 bases matching TRBD1. Per germline, CDR1 SEHNR and CDR2 FQNEAQ (reference sequence). The CDR3 covers 13 residues. J was trimmed by 8 bases and V by 5 bases; bases with no gene match: 8. Here the CDR3 reads CASSHRGIGGYTF. The CDR3, as DNA: TGTGCCAGCAGCCACAGGGGAATCGGCGGCTACACCTTC.

This chain links TRBV27 with TRBJ2-2, with 8 bases aligning to TRBD1. This CDR3 spans 17 amino acids. Germline loops: CDR1 MNHEY, CDR2 SMNVEV (reference sequence). V lost 6 bases, J lost 6 bases, and 15 bases stayed unmatched. This CDR3 is CASRSFIQRQGPGELFF. The CDR3 DNA reads TGTGCCAGCAGGAGCTTCATCCAGAGACAGGGGCCCGGGGAGCTGTTTTTT.

V and J are TRBV7-3 and TRBJ2-3; 8 nucleotides line up with TRBD2. Looked up from germline, CDR1 is SGHTA and CDR2 is FQGTGA. With 6 bases clipped from V and 6 bases from J, the junction kept 14 bases outside the gene matches. This CDR3 has 16 amino acids. CDR3 DNA sequence: TGTGCCAGCAGTCACGTTCCGGGAGGGGCCAGGGATACGCAGTATTTT. This codes for CASSHVPGGARDTQYF. The whole variable domain, remainder taken from reference TRBV7-3 and TRBJ2-3, is GAGVSQTPSNKVTEKGKYVELRCDPISGHTALYWYRQSLGQGPEFLIYFQGTGAADDSGLPNDRFFAVRPEGSVSTLKIQRTERGDSAVYLCASSHVPGGARDTQYFGPGTRLTVL.